A selection of T cell receptor beta chains follows, all from one sample in a study of blood T cell repertoires in COVID-19. The method was immunoSEQ multiplex PCR; TCRdb's version includes in-frame clones alone and lacks a portion of them. The sample includes approximately 200,000 clones, 85% of them seen just once. Sequencing input: PBMCs or T cells enriched from blood (not recorded which). These receptors all come from a middle-aged man who had recovered from COVID-19. Each CDR3 is given with its conserved first and last residue. A D gene is named only where the DNA matches it firmly. A row's size may be missing; if present it is once, few, many or a size class.

size,J,D,V,DNA,CDR3
-,TRBJ2-7,-,TRBV2,TGTGCCAGCAAAAGACTGCCGGGACTGGAGTCCTACGAGCAGTACTTC,CASKRLPGLESYEQYF
-,TRBJ1-4,-,TRBV7-9,TGTGCCAGCAGCCTCGTAAACCGAGGGGGTGAAAAACTGTTTTTT,CASSLVNRGGEKLFF
-,TRBJ2-5,TRBD2,TRBV15,TGTGCCACCAGCAGAGCTGGGACTAGCGGAGCAAGAGAGACCCAGTACTTC,CATSRAGTSGARETQYF
-,TRBJ2-3,TRBD2,TRBV5-4,TGTGCCAGCAGCTTTTTACTAGCGGGGATCACAGATACGCAGTATTTT,CASSFLLAGITDTQYF
once,TRBJ2-1,TRBD2,TRBV19,TGTGCCAGTAGTTTGAGTAGCGGGAGGGCCTACAATGAGCAGTTCTTC,CASSLSSGRAYNEQFF
-,TRBJ2-1,-,TRBV19,TGTGCCAGTAGTATAGGGGACATGGTCAATGAGCAGTTCTTC,CASSIGDMVNEQFF
-,TRBJ2-3,TRBD1,TRBV7-9,TGTGCCAGCAGCTCCGGGACAGGGAGCACAGATACGCAGTATTTT,CASSSGTGSTDTQYF
-,TRBJ2-4,TRBD2,TRBV19,TGTGCCAGTAGAGGGACTAGCGGGAGATTTAACATTCAGTACTTC,CASRGTSGRFNIQYF
-,TRBJ1-2,-,TRBV2,TGTGCCAGCAGTGATATCCCCTATGGCTACACCTTC,CASSDIPYGYTF
-,TRBJ1-4,TRBD1,TRBV28,TGTGCCAGCAGTCCCGGGACAGGGGGTGAAAAACTGTTTTTT,CASSPGTGGEKLFF
-,TRBJ2-2,-,TRBV9,TGTGCCAGCAGGGGGCAAGACGGGGAGCTGTTTTTT,CASRGQDGELFF
few,TRBJ2-7,TRBD1,TRBV2,TGTGCCAGCTTCCTGGGGACAGGTCCTAGGGAGCAGTACTTC,CASFLGTGPREQYF
-,TRBJ1-2,-,TRBV19,TGTGCCAGTAGTATAGCCGGAGGCTATGGCTACACCTTC,CASSIAGGYGYTF
-,TRBJ1-2,TRBD1,TRBV9,TGTGCCAGCAGCGTGGAACAGGGGGCGTCTGAAGGAGGCTACACCTTC,CASSVEQGASEGGYTF
-,TRBJ1-1,-,TRBV6-2/TRBV6-3,TGTGCCAGCAGTTACGCAGGGTACGATCTTGGCACTGAAGCTTTCTTT,CASSYAGYDLGTEAFF
-,TRBJ1-2,TRBD1,TRBV30,TGTGCCTGGAGTGTCCAGGACAGGGGCTATGGCTACACCTTC,CAWSVQDRGYGYTF
-,TRBJ2-5,-,TRBV21-1,TGTGCCAGCGGGATATGTAGACTAGCGGAACAAGAGACCCAGTACTTC,CASGICRLAEQETQYF
few,TRBJ1-4,TRBD1,TRBV30,TGTGCCTGTTCAGGGGGCCTAAATGAAAAACTGTTTTTT,CACSGGLNEKLFF
-,TRBJ2-5,TRBD2,TRBV6-2/TRBV6-3,TGTGCCAGCAGTCCAAGACTAGCTGGGTCACAAGAGACCCAGTACTTC,CASSPRLAGSQETQYF
-,TRBJ2-5,-,TRBV25-1,TGTGCCAGCAGTGACCGGGGGAAGCTCCAAGAGACCCAGTACTTC,CASSDRGKLQETQYF
-,TRBJ1-1,-,TRBV19,TGTGCCAGTAGGAATAACAGGGTCACTGAAGCTTTCTTT,CASRNNRVTEAFF
-,TRBJ2-7,-,TRBV2,TGTGCCAGCGGCAGGTTTGTCTACGAGCAGTACTTC,CASGRFVYEQYF
-,TRBJ2-1,-,TRBV7-3,TGTGCCAGCAGCTTATGGGAGGAGGATGAGCAGTTCTTC,CASSLWEEDEQFF
-,TRBJ1-6,-,TRBV6-6,TGTGCCAGCAGGGGGGGGGCACAGGGAACCAATTCACCCCTCCACTTT,CASRGGAQGTNSPLHF
-,TRBJ2-5,-,TRBV2,TGTGCCAGCAGTGAACAGCAAGAGACCCAGTACTTC,CASSEQQETQYF
once,TRBJ2-1,TRBD2,TRBV15,TGTGCCACCAGCAGAGATCCTGGTCTAGCGGTCAGTGAGCAGTTCTTC,CATSRDPGLAVSEQFF
-,TRBJ2-7,-,TRBV28,TGTGCCAGCAGTCTACAGGACTCCTACGAGCAGTACTTC,CASSLQDSYEQYF
-,TRBJ2-7,TRBD2,TRBV5-4,TGTGCCAGCAGCCGGGGACTAGCGGGAGGTGAGAACGAGCAGTACTTC,CASSRGLAGGENEQYF
-,TRBJ2-1,TRBD2,TRBV9,TGTGCCAGCAGCGCAACGACTAGCCTTAACAATGAGCAGTTCTTC,CASSATTSLNNEQFF
-,TRBJ2-1,-,TRBV28,TGTGCCAGCAGAACAACAGGGTCCTCCTACAATGAGCAGTTCTTC,CASRTTGSSYNEQFF
-,TRBJ2-1,-,TRBV7-2,TGTGCCAGCAGCTTAGGGTCAGGGGACAATGAGCAGTTCTTC,CASSLGSGDNEQFF
-,TRBJ1-2,TRBD1,TRBV28,TGTGCCAGCAGTTTCTCCCATGCAGGGGGCGATGGCTACACCTTC,CASSFSHAGGDGYTF
few,TRBJ1-2,TRBD1,TRBV3-1/TRBV3-2,TGTGCCAGCAGCCAAAACTCAGACAGGGTTGGCTACACCTTC,CASSQNSDRVGYTF
-,TRBJ2-3,TRBD1,TRBV5-4,TGTGCCAGCAGCTTGGTCGGGACAGCTAGCACAGATACGCAGTATTTT,CASSLVGTASTDTQYF
-,TRBJ2-7,-,TRBV9,TGTGCCAGCAGCCCCCGGGGTGCAGGATCCGAGCAGTACTTC,CASSPRGAGSEQYF
-,TRBJ2-2,-,TRBV2,TGTGCCAGCAGGGTGGCCAGGGAAAACGGGGAGCTGTTTTTT,CASRVARENGELFF
-,TRBJ2-1,TRBD2,TRBV19,TGTGCCAGTAGTGATCCGGGAGGCCCCCGACTTTACAATGAGCAGTTCTTC,CASSDPGGPRLYNEQFF
-,TRBJ2-2,-,TRBV19,TGTGCCAGTAGTGTCCGAGCGAACACCGGGGAGCTGTTTTTT,CASSVRANTGELFF
-,TRBJ2-7,-,TRBV28,TGTGCCAGCAAAACACTTCAGGGATCCTACGAGCAGTACTTC,CASKTLQGSYEQYF
-,TRBJ1-6,TRBD1,TRBV4-2,TGTGCCAGCAGCCAAGAAAGGGACAGGGGAATAGCACCCCTCCACTTT,CASSQERDRGIAPLHF
once,TRBJ2-7,-,TRBV5-1,TGCGCCAGCAGCCCGTGGGGTAGCGGAGCCTACGAGCAGTACTTC,CASSPWGSGAYEQYF